The T cell receptor (beta chain) described here comes from a study of cytomegalovirus exposure and HLA in healthy donors. The germline V gene encodes CDR1 SGHNT and CDR2 YYREEE (reference sequence). V dropped 1 base and J dropped 1; count of bases not matched to a gene: 2. The CDR3 totals 14 residues. The study ran its PCR with 60 Vbeta and 13 Jbeta primers. Clones were sequenced by immunoSEQ multiplex PCR, and TCRdb holds only the in-frame ones, with some missing. The profile shows over 100,000 clones, 70% to 75% of them singletons. The chain couples TRBV5-4 to TRBJ2-7, with 7 nucleotides matching TRBD2. The sequenced sample consisted of PBMCs. The TCR comes from a male donor in good health and CMV-seronegative. This chain's CDR3 is CASSLPSGSYEQYF. The DNA of the CDR3 is TGTGCCAGCAGCTTGCCTAGCGGATCCTACGAGCAGTACTTC.